This T cell receptor beta chain comes out of a study of response to subunit inactivated influenza vaccine. Study-wide points: T cells newly recruited by each seasonal influenza vaccination are few, the authors suggested.

This clonotype was counted many times. The antigen remains unidentified. TCRdb processed the RT-PCR reads anew with MiXCR; each CDR3 protein has one entry. The sample consists of about 620,000 distinct CDR3 sequences, about an eighth of them appearing once. The germline V gene has CDR1 MGHRA and CDR2 YSYEKL. CDR3 length: 16 amino acids. The germline V and J ends were trimmed by 1 base and 2 bases, with 13 bases remaining between them. Source: PBMCs from blood, taken on the day of vaccination. This sequence was found in a man between 45 and 60 years old who received an inactivated influenza vaccine. The chain couples TRBV4-1 to TRBJ2-3; possibly TRBD1 or TRBD2 for D (5 bases each). This CDR3 is CASSQVSGTPTDTQYF. Here the CDR3 DNA reads TGCGCCAGCAGCCAAGTTTCAGGGACCCCCACAGATACGCAGTATTTT.